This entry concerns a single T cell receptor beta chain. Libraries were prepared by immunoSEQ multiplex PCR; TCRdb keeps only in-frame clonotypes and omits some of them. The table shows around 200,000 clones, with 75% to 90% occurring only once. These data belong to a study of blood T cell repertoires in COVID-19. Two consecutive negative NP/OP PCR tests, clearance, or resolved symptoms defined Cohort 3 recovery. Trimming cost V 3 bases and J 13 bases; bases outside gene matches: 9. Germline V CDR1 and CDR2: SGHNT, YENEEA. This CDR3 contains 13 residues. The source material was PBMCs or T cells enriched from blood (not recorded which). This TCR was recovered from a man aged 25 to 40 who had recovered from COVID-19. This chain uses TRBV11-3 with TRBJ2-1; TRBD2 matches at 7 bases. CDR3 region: CASSLDGTTLQFF. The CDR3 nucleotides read TGTGCCAGCAGCTTGGATGGGACTACCCTCCAGTTCTTC.